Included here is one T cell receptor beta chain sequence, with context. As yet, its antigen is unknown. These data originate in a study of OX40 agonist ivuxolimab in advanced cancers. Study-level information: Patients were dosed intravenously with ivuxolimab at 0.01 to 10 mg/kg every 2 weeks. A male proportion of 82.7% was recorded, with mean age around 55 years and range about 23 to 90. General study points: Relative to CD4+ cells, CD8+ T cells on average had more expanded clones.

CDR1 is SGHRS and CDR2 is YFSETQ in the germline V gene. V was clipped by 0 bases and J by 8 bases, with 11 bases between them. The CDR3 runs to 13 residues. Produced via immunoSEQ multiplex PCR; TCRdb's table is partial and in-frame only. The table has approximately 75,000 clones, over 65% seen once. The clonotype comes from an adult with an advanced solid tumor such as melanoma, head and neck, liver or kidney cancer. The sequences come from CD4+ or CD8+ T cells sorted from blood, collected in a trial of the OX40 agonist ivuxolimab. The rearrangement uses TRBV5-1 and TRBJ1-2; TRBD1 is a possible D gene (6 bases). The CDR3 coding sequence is TGCGCCAGCAGCTTGGAATGGGGGCTAGGCTACACCTTC. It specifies CASSLEWGLGYTF. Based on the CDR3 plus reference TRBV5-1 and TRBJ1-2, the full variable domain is KAGVTQTPRYLIKTRGQQVTLSCSPISGHRSVSWYQQTPGQGLQFLFEYFSETQRNKGNFPGRFSGRQFSNSRSEMNVSTLELGDSALYLCASSLEWGLGYTFGSGTRLTVV.